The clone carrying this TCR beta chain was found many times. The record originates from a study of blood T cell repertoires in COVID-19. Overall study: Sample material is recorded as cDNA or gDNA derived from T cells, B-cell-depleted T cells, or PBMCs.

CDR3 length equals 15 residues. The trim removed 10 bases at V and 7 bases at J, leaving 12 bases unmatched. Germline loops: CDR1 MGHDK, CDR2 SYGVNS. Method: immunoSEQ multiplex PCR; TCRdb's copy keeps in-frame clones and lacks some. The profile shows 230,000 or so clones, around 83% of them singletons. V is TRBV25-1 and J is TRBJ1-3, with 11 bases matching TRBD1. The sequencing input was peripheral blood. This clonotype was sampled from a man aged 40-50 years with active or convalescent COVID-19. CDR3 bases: TGTGCCACCTTCCACCGGGACAGGGGGACCAACACCATATATTTT. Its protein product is CATFHRDRGTNTIYF. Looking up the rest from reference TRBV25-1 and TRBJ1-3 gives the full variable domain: EADIYQTPRYLVIGTGKKITLECSQTMGHDKMYWYQQDPGMELHLIHYSYGVNSTEKGDLSSESTVSRIRTEHFPLTLESARPSHTSQYLCATFHRDRGTNTIYFGEGSWLTVV.